Below, one TCR beta chain is given with its context. What it binds is not known. The data are from a study of cytomegalovirus exposure and HLA in healthy donors. Study results and caveats: A cluster of highly shared sequence variants was likely a sequencing artifact. Published work reported that the classifier diagnosed cytomegalovirus status with high specificity and sensitivity. Being indistinguishable, some V segments were excluded, TRBV6-2 and TRBV6-3 among them.

PCR was performed using 60 Vbeta and 13 Jbeta primers. Assay: immunoSEQ multiplex PCR; the TCRdb copy retains only in-frame clones and omits some. Reported are 20,000 to 25,000 clones; the ten largest clones contain roughly a fifth. The length of the CDR3 is 14 residues. Germline CDR1 is MGHRA and CDR2 is YSYEKL. With 0 bases removed from V and 2 bases from J, the gap between germline ends came to 6 bases. This TCR derives from a man aged 55 to 69 in good health and CMV-seropositive. The V gene is TRBV4-1, the J gene TRBJ2-3, with D possibly being TRBD1 (5 bases). What was sequenced was PBMCs. The CDR3, as DNA: TGCGCCAGCAGCCAAGATGGGGCCACAGATACGCAGTATTTT. Amino acid sequence: CASSQDGATDTQYF.